What follows is one T cell receptor beta chain and its context. Its antigen is as yet unknown. The PCR employed 60 Vbeta primers together with 13 Jbeta primers. Repertoires were generated with immunoSEQ multiplex PCR, while TCRdb's copy carries only in-frame clones and drops some. The data contain 200,000 or so clones, 81% of them seen just once; the ten biggest clones take up approximately 2%. The sample belongs to a study of cytomegalovirus exposure and HLA in healthy donors. The V end was cut by 2 bases, the J end by 2 bases, with 7 bases between. CDR1 SGHDT and CDR2 YYEEEE come from the germline V gene. CDR3 size: 13 residues. Study results and limitations: Researchers catalogued 150 or so TCR beta chains as cytomegalovirus-associated. CMV serostatus was the only immune exposure information that was available.

The chain carries TRBV5-6 and TRBJ2-5; D unclear. Sequencing input: PBMCs. The TCR originated in a woman between 18 and 29 years old in good health and CMV-seropositive. The CDR3 nucleotides read TGTGCCAGCAGCTTTTTGTCACAAGAGACCCAGTACTTC. Encoded protein: CASSFLSQETQYF. Using reference TRBV5-6 and TRBJ2-5 for the parts outside the CDR3, the full variable domain is DAGVTQSPTHLIKTRGQQVTLRCSPKSGHDTVSWYQQALGQGPQFIFQYYEEEERQRGNFPDRFSGHQFPNYSSELNVNALLLGDSALYLCASSFLSQETQYFGPGTRLLVL.